A single sample is the source of the 24 T cell receptor beta chains below, sequenced in a study of blood T cell repertoires in COVID-19. Assay: immunoSEQ multiplex PCR; the TCRdb copy retains only in-frame clones and omits some. In the table there are some 260,000 clones, roughly 87% of which are singletons. Sequences were obtained from PBMCs or T cells enriched from blood (not recorded which). The receptors were sampled from a woman aged 25-40 years with acute COVID-19.

The rearrangement links TRBV2 to TRBJ2-2, with TRBD2 identical over 8 bases. This CDR3 comprises 13 residues. Germline CDR1 SNHLY, CDR2 FYNNEI. After removal of 6 bases from V and 7 bases from J, the junction contained 4 bases not matched to a gene. CDR3 DNA: TGTGCCAGCAGGCGGGGGGCAGGCGGGGAGCTGTTTTTT. Protein product: CASRRGAGGELFF.

The gene calls are TRBV7-2 and TRBJ1-6; D gene uncertain. V was pared by 4 bases and J by 14 bases, with 18 bases between. The germline V gene has CDR1 SGHTA and CDR2 FQGNSA. This CDR3 has 14 residues. The CDR3 spells CASSSHGRGGTLHF. CDR3 DNA: TGTGCCAGCAGCTCACATGGACGGGGAGGGACCCTCCACTTT.

The chain carries TRBV6-5 and TRBJ1-1; D not certain. The CDR3 covers 14 residues. Germline V gene sequence: CDR1 MNHEY, CDR2 SVGAGI. Trimming shortened V by 6 bases and J by 2 bases, and 13 bases separated the two germline ends. The chain's CDR3 is CASSSGRENTEAFF. In nucleotides, the CDR3 is TGTGCCAGCAGCTCGGGAAGGGAAAACACTGAAGCTTTCTTT.

CDR3 sequence reads: CASSLVGGTGELFF. CDR3 DNA sequence: TGTGCCAGCAGCTTAGTGGGGGGAACCGGGGAGCTGTTTTTT. This rearrangement joins TRBV7-2 to TRBJ2-2, with a tentative D call TRBD2 (6 bases). Between the trimmed V and J ends, which lost 1 base and 5 bases, there was a span of 8 bases. CDR3 length: 14 amino acids. The germline CDR1 and CDR2 sequences are SGHTA and FQGNSA.

The chain joins TRBV18 to TRBJ2-1, with a tentative D call TRBD1 (6 bases). The germline V and J ends were trimmed by 1 base and 2 bases, with 9 bases remaining between them. The CDR3 sequence is 15 residues long. CDR1 and CDR2 from the germline V gene are KGHSH and LQKENI. The CDR3 region is CASSPQGGTYNEQFF. CDR3 bases: TGTGCCAGCTCACCACAAGGGGGTACCTACAATGAGCAGTTCTTC.

The rearrangement joins TRBV20-1 to TRBJ1-3, with D uncertain. The CDR3 runs 13 residues. The V end was cut by 3 bases, the J end by 7 bases, with 13 bases between. CDR1 is DFQATT, CDR2 SNEGSKA, per germline (reference sequence). The CDR3 DNA follows: TGCAGTGCTAGTGTCCTCTCACGGAACACCATATATTTT. Protein: CSASVLSRNTIYF.

The chain couples TRBV12-3 or TRBV12-4 to TRBJ1-5; a possible D gene is TRBD1 (5 bases). Trimming pared 7 bases from V and 5 bases from J, leaving 12 bases between. The length of the CDR3 is 13 residues. The CDR3 coding sequence is TGTGCCAGCATGGCAGGGCCGGATCAGCCCCAGCATTTT. Protein sequence: CASMAGPDQPQHF.

The chain employs TRBV27 and TRBJ1-5, with D maybe TRBD1 (5 bases). In germline, CDR1 is MNHEY, CDR2 SMNVEV (reference sequence). This CDR3 has 13 amino acids. Trimming stripped 4 bases from V and 1 base from J, with 5 bases between. CDR3 protein: CASSYRSNQPQHF. In DNA form, the CDR3 reads TGTGCCAGCAGTTACAGGAGCAATCAGCCCCAGCATTTT.

The rearrangement links TRBV21-1 to TRBJ2-5; the D call in the table, TRBD2, was not verified against the DNA. TRBV21-1 is shown as a pseudogene. The CDR3 consists of 19 residues. Written as DNA, the CDR3 is TGTGCCAGCACCGGAGGGGGGGGCGCTTTGACCACCACCTTGGAGACCCAGTACTTC. Protein product: CASTGGGGALTTTLETQYF.

The gene calls are TRBV19 and TRBJ1-5; D call uncertain. Trimming took 6 bases from V and 11 from J, leaving 17 bases between them. Germline CDR1 and CDR2: LNHDA and SQIVND (reference sequence). This CDR3 spans 13 amino acids. The CDR3 is CASSADLTTAQHF. The CDR3 DNA is TGTGCCAGTAGCGCAGACCTGACAACGGCCCAGCATTTT. Based on the CDR3 plus reference TRBV19 and TRBJ1-5, the full variable domain is DGGITQSPKYLFRKEGQNVTLSCEQNLNHDAMYWYRQDPGQGLRLIYYSQIVNDFQKGDIAEGYSVSREKKESFPLTVTSAQKNPTAFYLCASSADLTTAQHFGDGTRLSIL.

The V call is TRBV5-1, the J call TRBJ2-5; 8 bases line up with TRBD2. The ends lost 4 bases at V and 2 bases at J; junction bases unmatched: 7. The CDR3 totals 15 residues. Germline V CDR1 and CDR2: SGHRS, YFSETQ. The CDR3 reads CASSLLTSGQETQYF. CDR3 nucleotide sequence: TGCGCCAGCAGCCTGTTAACTAGCGGACAAGAGACCCAGTACTTC.

This chain uses TRBV5-4 with TRBJ2-7, with TRBD1 matching over 8 bases. V shed 5 bases, J shed 1 base, and the junction held 5 bases outside the gene matches. This CDR3 contains 14 residues. Germline V lookup: CDR1 SGHNT, CDR2 YYREEE (reference sequence). CDR3 nucleotide sequence: TGTGCCAGCAGGGTCGGGGACAGGTCCTACGAGCAGTACTTC. This encodes CASRVGDRSYEQYF.

The chain links TRBV25-1 to TRBJ1-1, with D tentatively TRBD1 (6 bases). V was shortened by 2 bases and J by 0 bases, with 19 bases between the two germline ends. The CDR3 runs to 18 residues. Germline CDR1 and CDR2: MGHDK and SYGVNS. The chain's CDR3 is CASSESRGAASMNTEAFF. CDR3 nucleotides: TGTGCCAGCAGTGAAAGTCGGGGGGCGGCCTCGATGAACACTGAAGCTTTCTTT.

The V and J genes are TRBV28 and TRBJ1-4, with TRBD1 identical over 10 bases. Per the germline V gene, CDR1 is MDHEN and CDR2 is SYDVKM. The CDR3 is 16 residues long. The J segment lost 3 bases and the V segment lost 4 bases, leaving 5 bases of the junction unmatched. CDR3 residues: CASSSDRGPANEKLFF. In DNA, the CDR3 is TGTGCCAGCAGTTCCGACAGGGGGCCGGCTAATGAAAAACTGTTTTTT.

The CDR3, as DNA: TGTGCCAGCAGATCAGGGGTAGCCAAAAACATTCAGTACTTC. Translating it yields CASRSGVAKNIQYF. The chain uses TRBV6-5 and TRBJ2-4; a possible D gene is TRBD1 (6 bases). CDR3 size: 14 residues. From germline, CDR1 is MNHEY and CDR2 SVGAGI. V was cut by 6 bases and J by 0 bases, with 9 bases left in between.

V and J are TRBV15 and TRBJ1-5; no clear D gene. The CDR3 covers 16 residues. Trimming removed 1 base from V and 3 bases from J, with 13 bases in between. Germline assignment: CDR1 LNHNV and CDR2 YYDKDF (reference sequence). CDR3 in amino acids: CATSRAGSGNNQPQHF. The CDR3 DNA follows: TGTGCCACCAGCAGAGCGGGGAGTGGTAACAATCAGCCCCAGCATTTT.

This rearrangement joins TRBV12-3 or TRBV12-4 to TRBJ1-2, with 12 bases that match TRBD1. This CDR3 is built from 13 residues. With 3 bases clipped from V and 8 bases from J, the junction kept 1 base outside the gene matches. The CDR3 spells CASSFGTGGGYTF. The CDR3 DNA reads TGTGCCAGCAGTTTTGGGACAGGGGGCGGCTACACCTTC.

This chain connects TRBV19 to TRBJ2-2; D not certain. The CDR3 extends over 16 amino acids. V gave up 8 bases and J gave up 5 bases, with 21 bases separating them. Germline lookup yields CDR1 LNHDA and CDR2 SQIVND (reference sequence). The CDR3 DNA follows: TGTGCCAGTGAAAAGATAAGGCGAACGGAGACCGGGGAGCTGTTTTTT. Encoded protein: CASEKIRRTETGELFF.

The V gene is TRBV10-3, the J gene TRBJ2-3, with 9 bases aligning to TRBD2. Germline V gene lookup returns CDR1 ENHRY and CDR2 SYGVKD. This CDR3 region has 17 residues. Unmatched junction bases numbered 12, after V lost 6 bases and J lost 2 bases. CDR3 coding DNA: TGTGCCATCAGAGCGGGGGGCGCCGGGACCACCACAGATACGCAGTATTTT. Its translation: CAIRAGGAGTTTDTQYF.

This chain joins TRBV3-1 (or the pseudogene TRBV3-2) and TRBJ2-7, with TRBD2 matching over 9 bases. Unmatched junction bases numbered 1, after V lost 3 bases and J lost 4 bases. This CDR3 contains 13 residues. Germline CDR1 LGHDT, CDR2 YNNKEL (reference sequence). CDR3 sequence (DNA): TGTGCCAGCAGCCAGGGACTAGCTTACGAGCAGTACTTC. Its translation: CASSQGLAYEQYF.

This clone turned up a few times. The rearrangement joins TRBV28 to TRBJ1-3, with D possibly matching TRBD1 (5 bases). From germline, CDR1 is MDHEN and CDR2 SYDVKM. CDR3 length equals 15 residues. With 4 bases removed from V and 0 bases from J, the gap between germline ends came to 10 bases. CDR3 protein: CASSSRQTSGNTIYF. The CDR3 DNA reads TGTGCCAGCAGTTCCCGACAGACCTCTGGAAACACCATATATTTT.

The chain combines TRBV5-6 with TRBJ1-2, with TRBD1 matching 10 bases. V was pared by 5 bases and J by 1 base, with 8 bases of the junction left unmatched. The germline CDR1 and CDR2 sequences are SGHDT and YYEEEE. The CDR3 loop spans 16 amino acids. The CDR3, as DNA: TGTGCCAGCAGTCTTTATGGGACAGGGGTTAACTATGGCTACACCTTC. It translates to CASSLYGTGVNYGYTF. Drawing the rest from reference TRBV5-6 and TRBJ1-2, the complete variable domain is DAGVTQSPTHLIKTRGQQVTLRCSPKSGHDTVSWYQQALGQGPQFIFQYYEEEERQRGNFPDRFSGHQFPNYSSELNVNALLLGDSALYLCASSLYGTGVNYGYTFGSGTRLTVV.

This chain joins TRBV28 and TRBJ2-1, with TRBD2 identical over 8 bases. Per germline, CDR1 MDHEN and CDR2 SYDVKM. V dropped 1 base and J dropped 9; count of bases not matched to a gene: 11. This CDR3 is built from 16 residues. CDR3 protein: CASSLSSGGPLGEQFF. DNA of the CDR3: TGTGCCAGCAGTTTATCATCGGGAGGGCCTTTAGGTGAGCAGTTCTTC.

The V gene is TRBV9, the J gene TRBJ1-3, with D maybe TRBD1 (6 bases). Deletions cut 5 bases from V and 4 bases from J, with 16 bases between. From germline, CDR1 is SGDLS and CDR2 YYNGEE. The CDR3 consists of 15 residues. The CDR3 DNA sequence: TGTGCCAGCAGACCAACAGGGTCGGGGGGAAACACCATATATTTT. Translating gives CASRPTGSGGNTIYF.